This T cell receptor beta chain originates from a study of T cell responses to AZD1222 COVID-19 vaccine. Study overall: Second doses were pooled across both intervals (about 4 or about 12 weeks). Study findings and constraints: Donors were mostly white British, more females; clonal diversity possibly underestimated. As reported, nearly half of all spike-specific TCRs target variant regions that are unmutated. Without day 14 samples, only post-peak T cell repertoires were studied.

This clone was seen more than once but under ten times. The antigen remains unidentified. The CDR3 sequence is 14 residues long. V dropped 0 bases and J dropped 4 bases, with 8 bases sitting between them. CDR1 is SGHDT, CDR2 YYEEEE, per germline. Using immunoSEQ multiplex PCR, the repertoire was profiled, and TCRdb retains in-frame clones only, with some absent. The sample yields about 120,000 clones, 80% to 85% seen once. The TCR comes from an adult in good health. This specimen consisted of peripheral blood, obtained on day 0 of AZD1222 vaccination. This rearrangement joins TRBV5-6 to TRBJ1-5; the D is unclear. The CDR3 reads CASSLGGINQPQHF. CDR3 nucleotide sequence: TGTGCCAGCAGCTTGGGAGGTATTAATCAGCCCCAGCATTTT.